Given below is one TCR beta chain in context. Its antigen is still unknown. The entry originates in a study of siplizumab effects on memory and regulatory T cells. Study observations and caveats: Proliferating siplizumab-cultured Tregs lacked confirmed suppressive function. Sequences below about 10^-5 frequency were poorly captured, and few alloreactive clones mapped to unstimulated subsets.

TCRdb's table, derived via immunoSEQ multiplex PCR, lists solely in-frame clones and lacks some. The table has some 110,000 clones, approximately 94% seen once. V lost 6 bases to trimming and J lost 6 bases; unmatched junction nucleotides: 9. The germline V gene has CDR1 SNHLY and CDR2 FYNNEI. The CDR3 runs 14 residues. The V call is TRBV2, the J call TRBJ1-2; TRBD1 matches 8 bases. Sequencing was done on a sample of CD4+ T cells sorted from blood. The receptor comes from a human donor in good health. CDR3 sequence: CASSQTGEVNGYTF. CDR3 nucleotide sequence: TGTGCCAGCAGCCAGACAGGGGAGGTAAATGGCTACACCTTC.